This T cell receptor beta chain originates from a study of cytomegalovirus exposure and HLA in healthy donors. Study context: Assignment to the Caucasian-associated ancestry cluster applied to around 76% of the approximately 370 genotyped donors. Study-wide results and limits: A list of more than 150 TCR beta chains associated with cytomegalovirus was given. The later analysis indicated that the majority of CMV-associated TCR beta chains appeared HLA-restricted. Reported findings show TCR beta sequences accurately forecast HLA-A and HLA-B alleles in most subjects.

With 60 Vbeta and 13 Jbeta primers, the PCR was carried out. Measured with immunoSEQ multiplex PCR; TCRdb has only the in-frame clones, and not every one. Of around 200,000 clones in the sample, about 84% were seen once. There are 15 residues in the CDR3. CDR1 is SQVTM, CDR2 ANQGSEA, per germline. After removal of 6 bases from V and 5 bases from J, the junction contained 10 bases not matched to a gene. Points on this clone: The target antigen is unknown.

This clonotype originated in a man aged 45-65 years in good health and CMV-seronegative. The chain recombines TRBV29-1 with TRBJ2-5; 12 bases align to TRBD1. Sequenced: PBMCs. CDR3 region: CSVDPGQGAWETQYF. The CDR3 nucleotides read TGCAGCGTCGACCCGGGACAGGGGGCCTGGGAGACCCAGTACTTC.